Below, one T cell receptor (beta chain) is given with its context. Its antigen is not known. Germline CDR1 LNHDA, CDR2 SQIVND (reference sequence). This CDR3 has 15 amino acids. The V gene end was trimmed by 6 bases and the J gene end by 2 bases; junction bases not matched to a gene: 8. PCR involved 60 Vbeta and 13 Jbeta primers. Measured with immunoSEQ multiplex PCR; TCRdb has only the in-frame clones, and not every one. The sample has about 180,000 clones, about 69% seen once. The record originates from a study of cytomegalovirus exposure and HLA in healthy donors. Study details: Assignment to the Caucasian-associated ancestry cluster applied to 75% to 85% of the approximately 370 genotyped donors.

Study results and limitations: Previously analyzed data showed that most TCR beta V segments were productive at a frequency of about 90% or about 30%.

The sequence was obtained from a human donor in good health. The sample taken for sequencing was PBMCs. The gene calls are TRBV19 and TRBJ2-7; TRBD2 aligns across 9 bases. Here the CDR3 reads CASSLLAGLTYEQYF. Written as DNA, the CDR3 is TGTGCCAGTAGCCTACTAGCGGGTCTTACCTACGAGCAGTACTTC. The full variable domain, completed using reference TRBV19 and TRBJ2-7, is DGGITQSPKYLFRKEGQNVTLSCEQNLNHDAMYWYRQDPGQGLRLIYYSQIVNDFQKGDIAEGYSVSREKKESFPLTVTSAQKNPTAFYLCASSLLAGLTYEQYFGPGTRLTVT.